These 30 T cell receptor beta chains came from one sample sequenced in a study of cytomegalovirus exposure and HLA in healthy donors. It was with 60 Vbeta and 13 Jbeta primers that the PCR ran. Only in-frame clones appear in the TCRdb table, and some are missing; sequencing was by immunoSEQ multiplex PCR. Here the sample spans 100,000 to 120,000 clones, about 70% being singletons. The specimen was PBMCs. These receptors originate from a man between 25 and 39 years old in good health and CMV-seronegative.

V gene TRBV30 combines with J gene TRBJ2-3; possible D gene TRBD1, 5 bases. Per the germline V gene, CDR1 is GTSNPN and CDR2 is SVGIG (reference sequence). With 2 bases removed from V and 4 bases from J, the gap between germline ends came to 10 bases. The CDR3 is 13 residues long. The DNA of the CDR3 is TGTGCCTGGAGTCGTCAAGGGGCAGATACGCAGTATTTT. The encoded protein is CAWSRQGADTQYF.

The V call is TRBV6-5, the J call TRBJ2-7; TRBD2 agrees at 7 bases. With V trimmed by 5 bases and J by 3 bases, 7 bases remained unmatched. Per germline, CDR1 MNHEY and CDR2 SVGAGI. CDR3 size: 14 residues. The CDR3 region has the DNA TGTGCCAGCAGTCCGGCGGGAGCGCACTACGAGCAGTACTTC. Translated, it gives CASSPAGAHYEQYF.

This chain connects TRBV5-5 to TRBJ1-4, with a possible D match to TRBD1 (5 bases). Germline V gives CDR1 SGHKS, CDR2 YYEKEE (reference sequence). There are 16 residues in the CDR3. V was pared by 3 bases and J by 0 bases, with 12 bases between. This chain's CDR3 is CASSSGTPSTNEKLFF. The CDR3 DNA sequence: TGTGCCAGCAGCTCCGGGACTCCATCAACTAATGAAAAACTGTTTTTT.

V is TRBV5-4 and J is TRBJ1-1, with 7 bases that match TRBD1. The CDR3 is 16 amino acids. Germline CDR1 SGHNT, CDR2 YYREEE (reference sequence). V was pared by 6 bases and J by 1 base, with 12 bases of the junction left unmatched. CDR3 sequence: CASTPTRGRGNTEAFF. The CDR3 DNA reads TGTGCCAGCACCCCGACGAGGGGGCGCGGGAACACTGAAGCTTTCTTT.

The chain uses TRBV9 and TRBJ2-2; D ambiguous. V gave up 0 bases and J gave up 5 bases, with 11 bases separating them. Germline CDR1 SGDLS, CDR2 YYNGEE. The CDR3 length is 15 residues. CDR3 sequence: CASSVAPTFTGELFF. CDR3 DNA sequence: TGTGCCAGCAGCGTAGCCCCGACTTTTACCGGGGAGCTGTTTTTT.

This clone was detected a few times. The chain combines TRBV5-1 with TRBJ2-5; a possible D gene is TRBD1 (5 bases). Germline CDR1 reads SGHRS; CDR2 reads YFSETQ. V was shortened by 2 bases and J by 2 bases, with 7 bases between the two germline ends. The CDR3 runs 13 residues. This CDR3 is CASSFRQQETQYF. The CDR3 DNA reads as TGCGCCAGCAGCTTCCGACAGCAAGAGACCCAGTACTTC.

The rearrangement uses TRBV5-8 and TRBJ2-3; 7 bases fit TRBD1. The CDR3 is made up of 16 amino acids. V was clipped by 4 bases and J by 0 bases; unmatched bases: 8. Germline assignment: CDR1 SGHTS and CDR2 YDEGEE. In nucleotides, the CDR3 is TGTGCCAGCAGCCTGGGACAGAGCTTTAGCACAGATACGCAGTATTTT. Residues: CASSLGQSFSTDTQYF.

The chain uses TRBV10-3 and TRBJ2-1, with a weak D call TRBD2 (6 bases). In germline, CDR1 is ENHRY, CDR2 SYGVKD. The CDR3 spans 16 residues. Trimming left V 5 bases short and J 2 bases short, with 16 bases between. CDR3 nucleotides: TGTGCCATCAGTTATACAGGCCGACTAGCCTACAATGAGCAGTTCTTC. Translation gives CAISYTGRLAYNEQFF.

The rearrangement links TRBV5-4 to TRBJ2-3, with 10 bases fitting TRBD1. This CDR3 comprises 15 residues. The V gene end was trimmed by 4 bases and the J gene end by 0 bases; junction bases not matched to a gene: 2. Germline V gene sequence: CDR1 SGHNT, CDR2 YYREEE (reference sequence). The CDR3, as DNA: TGTGCCAGCAGCGGGGGACAGGGGAGCACAGATACGCAGTATTTT. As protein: CASSGGQGSTDTQYF.

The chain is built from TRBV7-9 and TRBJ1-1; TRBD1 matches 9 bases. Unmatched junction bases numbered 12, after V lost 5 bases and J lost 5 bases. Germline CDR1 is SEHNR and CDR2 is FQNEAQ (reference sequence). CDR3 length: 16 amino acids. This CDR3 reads CASSTNAGTGMTEAFF. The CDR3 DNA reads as TGTGCCAGCAGCACGAACGCAGGGACAGGGATGACTGAAGCTTTCTTT.

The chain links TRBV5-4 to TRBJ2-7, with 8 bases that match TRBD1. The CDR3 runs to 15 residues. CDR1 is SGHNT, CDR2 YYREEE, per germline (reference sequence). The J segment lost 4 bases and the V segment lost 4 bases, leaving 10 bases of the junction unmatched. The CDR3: CASSPRQGREYEQYF. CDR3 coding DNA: TGTGCCAGCAGCCCAAGACAGGGGCGCGAATACGAGCAGTACTTC.

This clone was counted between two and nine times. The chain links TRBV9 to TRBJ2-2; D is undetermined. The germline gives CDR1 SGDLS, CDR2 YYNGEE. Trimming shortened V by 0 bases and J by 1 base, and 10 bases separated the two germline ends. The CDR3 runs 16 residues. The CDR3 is CASSVVSSENTGELFF. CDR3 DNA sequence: TGTGCCAGCAGCGTAGTCTCCAGCGAGAACACCGGGGAGCTGTTTTTT.

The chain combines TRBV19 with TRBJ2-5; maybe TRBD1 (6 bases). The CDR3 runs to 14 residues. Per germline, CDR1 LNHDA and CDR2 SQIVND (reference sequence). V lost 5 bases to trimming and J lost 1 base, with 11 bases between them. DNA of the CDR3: TGTGCCAGTAGTCAAGGACAGACCCAAGAGACCCAGTACTTC. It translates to CASSQGQTQETQYF.

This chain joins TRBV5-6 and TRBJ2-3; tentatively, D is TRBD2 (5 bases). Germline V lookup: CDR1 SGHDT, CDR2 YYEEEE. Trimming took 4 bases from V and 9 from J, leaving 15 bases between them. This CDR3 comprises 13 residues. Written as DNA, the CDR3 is TGTGCCAGCAGCCCCCCGACTGAGCGGACGCAGTATTTT. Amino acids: CASSPPTERTQYF.

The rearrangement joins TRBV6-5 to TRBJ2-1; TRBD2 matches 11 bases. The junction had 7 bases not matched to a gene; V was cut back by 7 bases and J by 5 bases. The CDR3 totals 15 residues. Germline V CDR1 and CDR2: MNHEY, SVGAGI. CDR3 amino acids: CASMVAGGPHNEQFF. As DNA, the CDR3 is TGTGCCAGCATGGTAGCGGGAGGGCCGCACAATGAGCAGTTCTTC.

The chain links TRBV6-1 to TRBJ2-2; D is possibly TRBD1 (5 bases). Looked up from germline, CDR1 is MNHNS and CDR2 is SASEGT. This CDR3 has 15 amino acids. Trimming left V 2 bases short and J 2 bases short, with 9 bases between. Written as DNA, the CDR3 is TGTGCCAGCAGTGAAAAGGGGCAAAACACCGGGGAGCTGTTTTTT. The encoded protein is CASSEKGQNTGELFF.

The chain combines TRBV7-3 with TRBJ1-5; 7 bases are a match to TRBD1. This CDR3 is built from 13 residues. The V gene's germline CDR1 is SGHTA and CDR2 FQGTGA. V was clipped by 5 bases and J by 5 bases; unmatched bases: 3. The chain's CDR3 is CASSQDRDQPQHF. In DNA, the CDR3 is TGTGCCAGCAGCCAAGACAGGGATCAGCCCCAGCATTTT.

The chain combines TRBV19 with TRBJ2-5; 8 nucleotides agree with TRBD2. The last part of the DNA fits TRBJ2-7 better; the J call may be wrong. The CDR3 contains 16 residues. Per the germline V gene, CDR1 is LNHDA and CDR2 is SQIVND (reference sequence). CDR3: CASSKGHLAGYYEQYF. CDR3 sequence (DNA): TGTGCCAGTAGCAAGGGGCACCTAGCGGGTTACTACGAGCAGTACTTC.

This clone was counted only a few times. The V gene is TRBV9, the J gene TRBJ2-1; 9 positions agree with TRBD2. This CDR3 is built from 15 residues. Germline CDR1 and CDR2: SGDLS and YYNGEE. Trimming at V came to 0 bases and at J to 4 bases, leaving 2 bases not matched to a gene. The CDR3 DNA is TGTGCCAGCAGCGTAGGCAGCGGGAGGTACAATGAGCAGTTCTTC. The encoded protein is CASSVGSGRYNEQFF.

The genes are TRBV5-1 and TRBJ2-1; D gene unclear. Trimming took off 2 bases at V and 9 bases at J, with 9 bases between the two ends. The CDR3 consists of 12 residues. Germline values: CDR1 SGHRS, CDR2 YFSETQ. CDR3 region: CASSFASSEQFF. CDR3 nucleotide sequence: TGCGCCAGCAGCTTTGCTTCCAGTGAGCAGTTCTTC.

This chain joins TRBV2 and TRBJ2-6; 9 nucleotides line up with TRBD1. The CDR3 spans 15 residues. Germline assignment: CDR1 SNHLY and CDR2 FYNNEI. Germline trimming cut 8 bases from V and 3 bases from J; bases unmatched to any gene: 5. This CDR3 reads CASRTGASGANVLTF. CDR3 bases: TGTGCCAGCCGGACAGGGGCCAGTGGGGCCAACGTCCTGACTTTC.

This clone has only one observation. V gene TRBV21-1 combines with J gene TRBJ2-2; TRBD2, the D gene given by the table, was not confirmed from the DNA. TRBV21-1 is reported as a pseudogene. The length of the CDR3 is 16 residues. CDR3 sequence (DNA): TGTGCCAGCAGCAAACGGGGGGCTCTGGACACCGGGGAGCTGTTTTTT. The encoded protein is CASSKRGALDTGELFF.

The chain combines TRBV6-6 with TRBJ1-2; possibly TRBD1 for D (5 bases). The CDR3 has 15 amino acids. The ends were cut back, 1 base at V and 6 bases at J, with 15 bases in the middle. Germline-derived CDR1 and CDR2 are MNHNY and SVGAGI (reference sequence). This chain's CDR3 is CASSYWPTETNGYTF. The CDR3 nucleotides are TGTGCCAGCAGTTACTGGCCGACAGAGACGAATGGCTACACCTTC.

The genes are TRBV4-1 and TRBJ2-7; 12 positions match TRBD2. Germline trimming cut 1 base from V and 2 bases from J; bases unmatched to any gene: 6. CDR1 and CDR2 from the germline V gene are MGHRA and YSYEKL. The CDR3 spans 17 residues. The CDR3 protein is CASSQAQLAGGAYEQYF. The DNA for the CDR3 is TGCGCCAGCAGCCAAGCCCAGCTAGCGGGAGGGGCCTACGAGCAGTACTTC.

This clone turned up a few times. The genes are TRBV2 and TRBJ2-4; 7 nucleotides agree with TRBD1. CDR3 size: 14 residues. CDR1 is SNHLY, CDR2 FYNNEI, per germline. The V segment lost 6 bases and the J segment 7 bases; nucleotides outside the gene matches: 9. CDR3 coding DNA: TGTGCCAGCAGCCGTCAGGGGGTTGCTAACATTCAGTACTTC. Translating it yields CASSRQGVANIQYF. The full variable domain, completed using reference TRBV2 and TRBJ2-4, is EPEVTQTPSHQVTQMGQEVILRCVPISNHLYFYWYRQILGQKVEFLVSFYNNEISEKSEIFDDQFSVERPDGSNFTLKIRSTKLEDSAMYFCASSRQGVANIQYFGAGTRLSVL.

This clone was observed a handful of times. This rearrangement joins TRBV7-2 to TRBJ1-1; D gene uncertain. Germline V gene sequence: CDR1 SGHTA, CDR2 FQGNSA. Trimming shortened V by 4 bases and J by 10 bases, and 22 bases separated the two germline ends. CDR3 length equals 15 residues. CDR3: CASSYKGPTGLRAFF. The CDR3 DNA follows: TGTGCCAGCAGCTACAAAGGGCCGACGGGGTTGCGAGCTTTCTTT.

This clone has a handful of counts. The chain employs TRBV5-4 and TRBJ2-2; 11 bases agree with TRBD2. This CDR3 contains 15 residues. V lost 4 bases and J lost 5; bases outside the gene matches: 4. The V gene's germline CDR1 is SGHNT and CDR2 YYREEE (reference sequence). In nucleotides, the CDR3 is TGTGCCAGCAGCCGTAGCGGGAGGGAGACCGGGGAGCTGTTTTTT. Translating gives CASSRSGRETGELFF.

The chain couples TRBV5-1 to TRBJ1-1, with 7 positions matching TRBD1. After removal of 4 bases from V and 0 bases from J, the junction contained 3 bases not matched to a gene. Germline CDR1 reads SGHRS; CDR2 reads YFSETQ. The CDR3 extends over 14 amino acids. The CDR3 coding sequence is TGCGCCAGCAGCACCGGGACAGTGAACACTGAAGCTTTCTTT. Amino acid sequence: CASSTGTVNTEAFF.

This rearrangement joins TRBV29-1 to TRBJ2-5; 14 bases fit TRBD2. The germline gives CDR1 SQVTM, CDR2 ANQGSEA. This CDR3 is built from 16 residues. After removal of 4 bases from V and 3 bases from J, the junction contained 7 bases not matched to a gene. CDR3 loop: CSVGTSGRKGKETQYF. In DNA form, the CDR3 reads TGCAGCGTTGGGACTAGCGGGAGGAAGGGGAAAGAGACCCAGTACTTC.

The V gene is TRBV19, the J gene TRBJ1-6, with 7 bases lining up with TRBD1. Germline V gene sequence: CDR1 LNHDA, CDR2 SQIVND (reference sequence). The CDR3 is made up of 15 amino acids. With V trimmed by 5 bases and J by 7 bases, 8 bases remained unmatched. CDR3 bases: TGTGCCAGTAGTCCGACAGGGCCAAGGAATTCACCCCTCCACTTT. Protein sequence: CASSPTGPRNSPLHF.